This T cell receptor beta chain was recovered during a study of blood T cell repertoires in COVID-19. About the study: Both acute and convalescent COVID-19 samples were obtained from the United States, Italy and Spain.

This clone was recorded only once. In the original workflow: It was from reference gene primer amplification that nucleated cell counts were estimated. Profiling relied on immunoSEQ multiplex PCR, and the TCRdb table lists in-frame clones only, not all of them. The D gene and trimming were derived from the DNA, and the V and J assignments and clone size from that table. The table has around 130,000 clones, 80% to 90% seen once. V lost 4 bases and J 4 bases, leaving 13 bases between the germline ends. Germline V CDR1 and CDR2: LGHNA, YSLEER. The CDR3 consists of 15 residues. Sequences were obtained from peripheral blood. The source is a woman between 45 and 65 years old with acute or convalescent COVID-19. The chain recombines TRBV4-3 with TRBJ1-4, with a tentative D call TRBD1 (6 bases). The CDR3 spells CASSPGQGINEKLFF. The CDR3 region has the DNA TGCGCCAGCAGCCCAGGTCAGGGGATTAATGAAAAACTGTTTTTT.